The rows below give T cell receptor beta chains drawn from one sample of a study of T cell repertoires in cytomegalovirus infection. For these receptors, no antigen is known. TCRdb used MiXCR to reprocess the reads, holding one entry per CDR3 protein. The table lists approximately 1,000,000 distinct CDR3 sequences, roughly 31% of them singletons. The source material was cultured CD8+ T cells from PBMCs, sampled from culture after CMV antigen stimulation. The receptors were sampled from a human donor in good health (CMV status not recorded). Some clones in this sample may be carry-over from other donors' samples. The CDR3 runs from the conserved cysteine through the conserved F or W. Each record gives: clone size, D gene, J gene, V gene, CDR3 protein, CDR3 DNA. A D gene is named only where the DNA matches it firmly. The size entry is marked missing in some rows and otherwise reads once, few, many or a size class.

clone size: -
D gene: -
J gene: TRBJ1-2
V gene: TRBV6-5
CDR3 protein: CASSYSFSSGNYGYTF
CDR3 DNA: TGTGCCAGCAGTTACTCGTTTAGCTCAGGGAACTATGGCTACACCTTC

clone size: few
D gene: -
J gene: TRBJ1-1
V gene: TRBV18
CDR3 protein: CASSPGSGMNTEAFF
CDR3 DNA: TGTGCCAGCTCACCGGGTTCAGGGATGAACACTGAAGCTTTCTTT

clone size: -
D gene: -
J gene: TRBJ2-1
V gene: TRBV12-5
CDR3 protein: CASEEGRAYNEQFF
CDR3 DNA: TGTGCTAGTGAGGAGGGGAGAGCCTACAATGAGCAGTTCTTC

clone size: many
D gene: TRBD1
J gene: TRBJ2-1
V gene: TRBV7-9
CDR3 protein: CASSNRDRVNEQFF
CDR3 DNA: TGTGCCAGCAGCAACCGGGACAGGGTCAATGAGCAGTTCTTC

clone size: -
D gene: TRBD1
J gene: TRBJ2-1
V gene: TRBV12-3/TRBV12-4
CDR3 protein: CASRQDRGSSYNEQFF
CDR3 DNA: TGTGCCAGCAGGCAAGACAGGGGTAGCTCCTACAATGAGCAGTTCTTC

clone size: many
D gene: TRBD2
J gene: TRBJ2-5
V gene: TRBV6-5
CDR3 protein: CASSSGLAGHQETQYF
CDR3 DNA: TGTGCCAGCAGTTCTGGACTAGCGGGCCACCAAGAGACCCAGTACTTC

clone size: many
D gene: -
J gene: TRBJ2-7
V gene: TRBV7-2
CDR3 protein: CASSSPGFDYEQYF
CDR3 DNA: TGTGCCAGCAGCTCCCCAGGGTTTGACTACGAGCAGTACTTC

clone size: -
D gene: TRBD1
J gene: TRBJ1-1
V gene: TRBV28
CDR3 protein: CASSFQGALIEAFF
CDR3 DNA: TGTGCCAGCAGTTTTCAGGGGGCGCTGATTGAAGCTTTCTTT

clone size: many
D gene: -
J gene: TRBJ1-2
V gene: TRBV7-2
CDR3 protein: CASSPAAGYGYGYTF
CDR3 DNA: TGTGCCAGCAGCCCGGCCGCGGGCTACGGCTATGGCTACACCTTC

clone size: -
D gene: TRBD2
J gene: TRBJ2-1
V gene: TRBV11-2
CDR3 protein: CASSLSTSEYNEQFF
CDR3 DNA: TGTGCCAGCAGCTTGAGTACTAGCGAGTACAATGAGCAGTTCTTC

clone size: few
D gene: -
J gene: TRBJ1-2
V gene: TRBV29-1
CDR3 protein: CSVDVGFYGYTF
CDR3 DNA: TGCAGCGTCGATGTTGGGTTCTATGGCTACACCTTC

clone size: -
D gene: -
J gene: TRBJ1-1
V gene: TRBV19
CDR3 protein: CASSITAPNTEAFF
CDR3 DNA: TGTGCCAGTAGTATAACAGCGCCGAACACTGAAGCTTTCTTT

clone size: -
D gene: -
J gene: TRBJ1-5
V gene: TRBV9
CDR3 protein: CASSVDGSNQPQHF
CDR3 DNA: TGTGCCAGCAGCGTAGATGGGAGCAATCAGCCCCAGCATTTT

clone size: many
D gene: TRBD1
J gene: TRBJ1-5
V gene: TRBV4-1
CDR3 protein: CASSQGLGGEGNQPQHF
CDR3 DNA: TGCGCCAGCAGCCAAGGTTTAGGGGGCGAGGGCAATCAGCCCCAGCATTTT

clone size: -
D gene: TRBD1
J gene: TRBJ1-4
V gene: TRBV27
CDR3 protein: CASRSEAGGWGEKLFF
CDR3 DNA: TGTGCCAGCAGATCAGAAGCAGGGGGGTGGGGAGAAAAACTGTTTTTT

clone size: many
D gene: -
J gene: TRBJ1-2
V gene: TRBV7-9
CDR3 protein: CASSPQGPGRYGYTF
CDR3 DNA: TGTGCCAGCAGCCCACAGGGCCCTGGTCGGTATGGCTACACCTTC

clone size: many
D gene: TRBD1
J gene: TRBJ1-2
V gene: TRBV7-8
CDR3 protein: CASSAGQGEDYGYTF
CDR3 DNA: TGTGCCAGCAGCGCGGGACAGGGGGAAGACTATGGCTACACCTTC

clone size: few
D gene: TRBD2
J gene: TRBJ2-3
V gene: TRBV6-1
CDR3 protein: CASSDGGGAFPQYF
CDR3 DNA: TGTGCCAGCTCCGACGGGGGGGGCGCGTTTCCGCAGTATTTT

clone size: -
D gene: TRBD1
J gene: TRBJ1-1
V gene: TRBV7-9
CDR3 protein: CASRGRQGANTEAFF
CDR3 DNA: TGTGCCAGCAGAGGTCGACAGGGGGCGAACACTGAAGCTTTCTTT

clone size: -
D gene: -
J gene: TRBJ2-1
V gene: TRBV10-3
CDR3 protein: CAISESLGVFEQFF
CDR3 DNA: TGTGCCATCAGTGAGTCTCTAGGAGTCTTTGAGCAGTTCTTC

clone size: many
D gene: -
J gene: TRBJ1-1
V gene: TRBV4-1
CDR3 protein: CASSQLQGIAEAFF
CDR3 DNA: TGCGCCAGCAGCCAACTCCAGGGGATTGCTGAAGCTTTCTTT

clone size: -
D gene: -
J gene: TRBJ1-2
V gene: TRBV12-3/TRBV12-4
CDR3 protein: CASSSPFGYTF
CDR3 DNA: TGTGCCAGCAGTTCCCCGTTCGGCTACACCTTC

clone size: -
D gene: -
J gene: TRBJ2-1
V gene: TRBV29-1
CDR3 protein: CSVEGAESSYNEQFF
CDR3 DNA: TGCAGCGTTGAGGGGGCGGAGAGCTCCTACAATGAGCAGTTCTTC

clone size: many
D gene: TRBD1
J gene: TRBJ1-2
V gene: TRBV7-8
CDR3 protein: CASSPDRGASYGYTF
CDR3 DNA: TGTGCCAGCAGCCCCGACAGGGGGGCATCCTATGGCTACACCTTC

clone size: -
D gene: -
J gene: TRBJ1-6
V gene: TRBV2
CDR3 protein: CASSDGSSYNSPLHF
CDR3 DNA: TGTGCCAGCAGTGACGGGAGCTCCTATAATTCACCCCTCCACTTT

clone size: once
D gene: -
J gene: TRBJ1-1
V gene: TRBV6-5
CDR3 protein: CASSYVTDAGTEAFF
CDR3 DNA: TGTGCCAGCAGTTACGTGACAGACGCGGGGACTGAAGCTTTCTTT

clone size: -
D gene: TRBD1
J gene: TRBJ1-2
V gene: TRBV2
CDR3 protein: CASRTGGMDYGYTF
CDR3 DNA: TGTGCCAGCAGGACAGGGGGCATGGACTATGGCTACACCTTC

clone size: few
D gene: -
J gene: TRBJ1-2
V gene: TRBV7-8
CDR3 protein: CASQTVWGYTF
CDR3 DNA: TGTGCTTCTCAGACGGTCTGGGGCTACACCTTC

clone size: -
D gene: TRBD1
J gene: TRBJ2-1
V gene: TRBV2
CDR3 protein: CASSPGTGYGSDEQFF
CDR3 DNA: TGTGCCAGCAGTCCCGGGACAGGGTATGGTTCGGATGAGCAGTTCTTC

clone size: many
D gene: TRBD2
J gene: TRBJ2-1
V gene: TRBV7-8
CDR3 protein: CASSFGAGGSGNEQFF
CDR3 DNA: TGTGCCAGCAGCTTCGGAGCGGGGGGATCTGGCAATGAGCAGTTCTTC

clone size: -
D gene: -
J gene: TRBJ1-1
V gene: TRBV19
CDR3 protein: CASSISPGAEAFF
CDR3 DNA: TGTGCCAGTAGTATATCCCCGGGGGCTGAAGCTTTCTTT

clone size: -
D gene: TRBD1
J gene: TRBJ2-5
V gene: TRBV9
CDR3 protein: CASSPGQGLLGTQYF
CDR3 DNA: TGTGCCAGCAGCCCTGGACAGGGACTCTTGGGGACCCAGTACTTC

clone size: -
D gene: -
J gene: TRBJ2-1
V gene: TRBV7-3
CDR3 protein: CASSADLAAPYNEQFF
CDR3 DNA: TGTGCCAGCAGCGCAGATTTAGCGGCGCCCTACAATGAGCAGTTCTTC

clone size: many
D gene: -
J gene: TRBJ2-3
V gene: TRBV12-3/TRBV12-4
CDR3 protein: CASSPTSTDTQYF
CDR3 DNA: TGTGCCAGCAGCCCAACTAGCACAGATACGCAGTATTTT

clone size: -
D gene: TRBD1
J gene: TRBJ2-7
V gene: TRBV13
CDR3 protein: CASSTTGLEQYF
CDR3 DNA: TGTGCCAGCAGCACGACAGGGCTCGAGCAGTACTTC

clone size: -
D gene: -
J gene: TRBJ1-2
V gene: TRBV2
CDR3 protein: CASSDGYTF
CDR3 DNA: TGTGCCAGCAGTGATGGCTACACCTTC

clone size: few
D gene: -
J gene: TRBJ2-3
V gene: TRBV6-5
CDR3 protein: CASSYRNPSDTQYF
CDR3 DNA: TGTGCCAGCAGTTACCGAAACCCCTCAGATACGCAGTATTTT

clone size: -
D gene: TRBD1
J gene: TRBJ2-3
V gene: TRBV4-1
CDR3 protein: CASSHPDRGVEDTQYF
CDR3 DNA: TGCGCCAGCAGCCACCCGGACAGGGGAGTAGAAGATACGCAGTATTTT

clone size: -
D gene: -
J gene: TRBJ1-1
V gene: TRBV9
CDR3 protein: CVSSVGVGTEAFF
CDR3 DNA: TGTGTCAGCAGCGTTGGGGTGGGGACTGAAGCTTTCTTT

clone size: -
D gene: TRBD2
J gene: TRBJ2-7
V gene: TRBV7-9
CDR3 protein: CASSLAAGGPYEQYF
CDR3 DNA: TGTGCCAGCAGCTTAGCAGCGGGGGGGCCATACGAGCAGTACTTC

clone size: few
D gene: -
J gene: TRBJ2-1
V gene: TRBV10-2
CDR3 protein: CASQAASAYNEQFF
CDR3 DNA: TGCGCCAGCCAAGCGGCTAGCGCCTACAATGAGCAGTTCTTC

clone size: -
D gene: -
J gene: TRBJ1-5
V gene: TRBV11-1
CDR3 protein: CASSPGDTPDQPQHF
CDR3 DNA: TGTGCCAGCAGCCCCGGGGACACCCCAGATCAGCCCCAGCATTTT

clone size: -
D gene: TRBD1
J gene: TRBJ1-1
V gene: TRBV4-1
CDR3 protein: CASSQGDRDRATEAFF
CDR3 DNA: TGCGCCAGCAGCCAAGGGGACCGAGACAGGGCCACTGAAGCTTTCTTT

clone size: -
D gene: -
J gene: TRBJ2-1
V gene: TRBV2
CDR3 protein: CASLREGHNEQFF
CDR3 DNA: TGTGCCAGCCTGAGGGAAGGTCACAATGAGCAGTTCTTC

clone size: few
D gene: TRBD2
J gene: TRBJ2-1
V gene: TRBV5-6
CDR3 protein: CASSTTSGGDDEQFF
CDR3 DNA: TGTGCCAGCAGCACGACTAGCGGGGGTGATGATGAGCAGTTCTTC

clone size: -
D gene: TRBD1
J gene: TRBJ1-5
V gene: TRBV19
CDR3 protein: CASSDLRGRGQPQHF
CDR3 DNA: TGTGCCAGTAGCGATCTTAGGGGGCGCGGACAGCCCCAGCATTTT